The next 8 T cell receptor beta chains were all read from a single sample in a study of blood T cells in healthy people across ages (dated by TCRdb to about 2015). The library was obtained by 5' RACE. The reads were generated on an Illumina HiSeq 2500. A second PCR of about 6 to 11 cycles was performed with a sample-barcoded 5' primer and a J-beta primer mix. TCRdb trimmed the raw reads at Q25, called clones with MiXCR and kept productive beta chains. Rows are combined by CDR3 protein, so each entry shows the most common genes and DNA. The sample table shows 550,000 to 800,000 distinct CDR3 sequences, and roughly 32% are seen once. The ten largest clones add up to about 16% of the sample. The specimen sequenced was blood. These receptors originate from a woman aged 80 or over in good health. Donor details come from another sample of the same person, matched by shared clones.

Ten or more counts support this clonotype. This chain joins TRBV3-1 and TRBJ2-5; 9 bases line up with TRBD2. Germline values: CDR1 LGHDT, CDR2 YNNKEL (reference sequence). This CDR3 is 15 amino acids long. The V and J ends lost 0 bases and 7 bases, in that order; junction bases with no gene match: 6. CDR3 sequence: CASSQDLTSGRTQYF. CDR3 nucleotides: TGTGCCAGCAGCCAAGATCTCACTAGCGGGCGGACCCAGTACTTC.

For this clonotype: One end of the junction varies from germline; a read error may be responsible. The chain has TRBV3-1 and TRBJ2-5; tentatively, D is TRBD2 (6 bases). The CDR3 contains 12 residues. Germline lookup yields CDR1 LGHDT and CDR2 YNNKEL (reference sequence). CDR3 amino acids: CVSSQAREAQYF. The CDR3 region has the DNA TGTGTCAGCAGCCAAGCTAGGGAGGCCCAGTACTTC.

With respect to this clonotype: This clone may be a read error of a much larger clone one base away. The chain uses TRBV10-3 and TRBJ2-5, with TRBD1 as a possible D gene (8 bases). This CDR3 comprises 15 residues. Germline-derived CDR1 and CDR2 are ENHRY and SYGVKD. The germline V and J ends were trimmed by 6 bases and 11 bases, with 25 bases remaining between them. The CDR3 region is CAISQQGGAGNEQYF. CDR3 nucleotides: TGTGCCATCAGCCAACAGGGGGGGGCGGGCAATGAGCAGTACTTC.

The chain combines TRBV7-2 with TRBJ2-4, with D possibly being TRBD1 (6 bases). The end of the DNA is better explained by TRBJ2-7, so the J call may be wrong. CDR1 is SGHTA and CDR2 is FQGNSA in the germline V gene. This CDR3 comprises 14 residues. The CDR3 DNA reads TGTGCCAGCAGCATCCAAGGACAGTCTGGCGAGCAGTACTTC. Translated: CASSIQGQSGEQYF.

The CDR3 nucleotides are TGTGCCAGCAGCCAGACAGGGCTAGGAGGCTACACCTTC. It specifies CASSQTGLGGYTF. This sequence joins TRBV7-9 and TRBJ1-2; 7 nucleotides align to TRBD1. Germline CDR1 and CDR2: SEHNR and FQNEAQ (reference sequence). The junction had 8 bases not matched to a gene; V was cut back by 5 bases and J by 8 bases. This CDR3 comprises 13 residues.

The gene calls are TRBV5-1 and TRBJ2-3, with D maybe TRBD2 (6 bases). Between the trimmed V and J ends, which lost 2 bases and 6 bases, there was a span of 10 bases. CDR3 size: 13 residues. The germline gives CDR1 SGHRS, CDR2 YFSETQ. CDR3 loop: CASSFSGGDTQYF. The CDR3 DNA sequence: TGCGCCAGCAGCTTTAGCGGTGGTGATACGCAGTATTTT.

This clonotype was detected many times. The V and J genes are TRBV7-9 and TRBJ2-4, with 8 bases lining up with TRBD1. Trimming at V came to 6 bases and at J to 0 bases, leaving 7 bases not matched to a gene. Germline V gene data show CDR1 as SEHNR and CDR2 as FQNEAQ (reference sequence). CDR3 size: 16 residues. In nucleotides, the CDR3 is TGTGCCAGCAGACCCAGGACAGGGCTAGCCAAAAACATTCAGTACTTC. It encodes CASRPRTGLAKNIQYF. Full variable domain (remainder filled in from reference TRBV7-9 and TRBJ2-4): DTGVSQNPRHKITKRGQNVTFRCDPISEHNRLYWYRQTLGQGPEFLTYFQNEAQLEKSRLLSDRFSAERPKGSFSTLEIQRTEQGDSAMYLCASRPRTGLAKNIQYFGAGTRLSVL.

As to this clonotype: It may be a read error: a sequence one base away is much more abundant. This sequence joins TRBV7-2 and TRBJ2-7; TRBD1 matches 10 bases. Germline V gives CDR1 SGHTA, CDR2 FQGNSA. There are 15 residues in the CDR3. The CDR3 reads CASSLGGTGDYEPYF. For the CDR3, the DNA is TGTGCCAGCAGCTTAGGGGGGACAGGGGACTACGAGCCGTACTTC.